This is a list of T cell receptor beta chains from one sample in a study of response to subunit inactivated influenza vaccine. Via MiXCR, TCRdb re-called the RT-PCR reads, giving one row per CDR3 protein. The sample contains 170,000 or so distinct CDR3 sequences, around 10% of which appear only once. This specimen was CD8+ T cells sorted from PBMCs, taken approximately 25 months after vaccination. These receptors originate from a man aged 50 to 75 who received an inactivated influenza vaccine. Both conserved end residues are part of each CDR3. A D gene is named only where the DNA matches it firmly.

D	length	J	V	CDR3
-	16	TRBJ2-6	TRBV6-1	CASSTMGFSGANVLTF
TRBD1	15	TRBJ2-7	TRBV6-8	CASSYIRDSDYEQYF
TRBD1	15	TRBJ2-7	TRBV9	CASSVASGQSYEQYF
-	16	TRBJ2-7	TRBV28	CASSPTVGYSTYEQYF
-	15	TRBJ2-7	TRBV7-2	CASSWGLPPSYEQYF
-	14	TRBJ2-1	TRBV2	CASSRVNSYNEQFF
TRBD1	16	TRBJ1-1	TRBV20-1	CSATGTGVFGNTEAFF
TRBD2	13	TRBJ2-7	TRBV6-2/TRBV6-3	CACHSGSTYEQYF
-	15	TRBJ1-1	TRBV3-1	CASSQSPTSWEEAFF
TRBD2	16	TRBJ2-1	TRBV9	CASSVGGAGVIGEQFF
-	15	TRBJ1-1	TRBV7-8	CASSTRTTLNTEAFF
TRBD2	18	TRBJ2-2	TRBV15	CATSSKEEGGDGTGELFF
-	17	TRBJ2-3	TRBV7-7	CASRAPRGRESTDTQYF
-	15	TRBJ1-1	TRBV6-1	CASSAGIMRATEAFF
-	14	TRBJ1-6	TRBV4-2	CASSQRGGDSPLHF
TRBD2	16	TRBJ2-1	TRBV7-9	CASSLGGAGEFNEQFF
-	14	TRBJ2-7	TRBV4-3	CASSRRVSAYEQYF
-	14	TRBJ1-2	TRBV27	CASSSGVGRNGYTF
-	15	TRBJ1-4	TRBV7-8	CASSLEASTGEKLFF
-	12	TRBJ2-5	TRBV25-1	CASSTWNETQYF
TRBD1	12	TRBJ2-7	TRBV7-9	CASSTGQDEQYF
-	15	TRBJ2-3	TRBV5-1	CASSLIWSSTDTQYF
-	14	TRBJ1-2	TRBV9	CASSVVSGSIGYTF
TRBD2	15	TRBJ2-5	TRBV20-1	CSATRTSGRRETQYF
-	14	TRBJ2-1	TRBV4-3	CASSQGGYHNEQFF
TRBD2	16	TRBJ2-1	TRBV7-9	CASSAEASGLGSEQFF
-	13	TRBJ2-7	TRBV29-1	CSAGTGAPYEQYF
TRBD2	16	TRBJ2-3	TRBV12-3/TRBV12-4	CASSSSSGGRTDTQYF
-	17	TRBJ2-6	TRBV20-1	CSAPRLRPSPGANVLTF
-	18	TRBJ2-1	TRBV15	CATSGDPSGRSGPVVQFF
TRBD1	14	TRBJ1-2	TRBV14	CASSQSGTGYGYTF
TRBD1	16	TRBJ2-1	TRBV11-3	CASSLNDRVSYNERFF
-	17	TRBJ1-3	TRBV6-2/TRBV6-3	CASSKEWAYYSGNTIYF
-	15	TRBJ2-3	TRBV7-9	CASTSPGHNTDTQYF
-	23	TRBJ2-4	TRBV7-4	CASSLARYSPRTREPLAKNIQYF
-	13	TRBJ2-3	TRBV29-1	CSVVRDNTDTQYF
-	15	TRBJ1-5	TRBV15	CATSRDRGKGQPQHF
-	14	TRBJ1-3	TRBV2	CASRPASSGNTIYF
TRBD1	16	TRBJ2-7	TRBV28	CASSFGPTGEAYEQYF
-	16	TRBJ2-2	TRBV20-1	CSAPSLNKGVTGELFF
-	15	TRBJ2-5	TRBV6-1	CASSEPFTGRETQYF
-	14	TRBJ1-5	TRBV28	CASSRPVTSQPQHF
-	15	TRBJ2-1	TRBV6-1	CASSPGPRRDNEQFF
-	14	TRBJ2-7	TRBV11-2	CASSFGTDSYEQYF
TRBD1	16	TRBJ1-2	TRBV4-1	CASSHFPRGTVFGYTF
TRBD1	17	TRBJ2-3	TRBV7-9	CASNDPSRGRGSDTQYF
-	11	TRBJ2-5	TRBV6-2/TRBV6-3	CASRGAETQYF
TRBD2	14	TRBJ2-3	TRBV30	CAWGNGRLGDTQYF
TRBD2	19	TRBJ2-1	TRBV4-1	CASSQGMPGLAGGTNEQFF
TRBD1	17	TRBJ2-7	TRBV6-5	CASSYTGTGEQSYEQYF
TRBD2	16	TRBJ2-7	TRBV5-1	CASSPTTSVPSYEQYF
-	14	TRBJ2-1	TRBV6-1	CASSGLAVYNEQFF
-	17	TRBJ2-7	TRBV27	CASSFSGGTLTAYEQYF
-	13	TRBJ2-2	TRBV9	CASSAGNTGELFF
TRBD1	15	TRBJ2-1	TRBV5-1	CASSLAGQAYNEQFF
TRBD1	12	TRBJ1-4	TRBV29-1	CSVLTGDGKLFF
TRBD2	18	TRBJ2-3	TRBV9	CASSGGSGRVSSTDTQYF
TRBD1	16	TRBJ2-1	TRBV13	CASSSLRDRSYNEQFF
TRBD1	13	TRBJ2-7	TRBV12-3/TRBV12-4	CASSSTGVAEQYF